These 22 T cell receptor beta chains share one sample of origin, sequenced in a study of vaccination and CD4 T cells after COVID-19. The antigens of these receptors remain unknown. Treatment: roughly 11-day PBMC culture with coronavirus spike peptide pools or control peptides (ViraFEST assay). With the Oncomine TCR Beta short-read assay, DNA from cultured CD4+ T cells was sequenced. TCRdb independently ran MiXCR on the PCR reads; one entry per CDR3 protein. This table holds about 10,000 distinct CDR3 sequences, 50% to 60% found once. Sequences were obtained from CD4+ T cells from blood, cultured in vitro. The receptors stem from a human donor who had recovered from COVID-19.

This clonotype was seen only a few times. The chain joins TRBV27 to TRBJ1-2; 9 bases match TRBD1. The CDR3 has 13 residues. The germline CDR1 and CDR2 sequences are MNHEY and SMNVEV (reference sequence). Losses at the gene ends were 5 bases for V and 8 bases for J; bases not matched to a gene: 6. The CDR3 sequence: CASSPQGARGYTF. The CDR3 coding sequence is TGTGCCAGCAGTCCACAGGGGGCGAGAGGCTACACCTTC.

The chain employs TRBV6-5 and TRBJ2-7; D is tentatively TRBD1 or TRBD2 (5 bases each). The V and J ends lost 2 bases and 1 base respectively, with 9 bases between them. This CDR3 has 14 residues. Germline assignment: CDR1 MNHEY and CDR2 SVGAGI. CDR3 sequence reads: CASSYRDGSYEQYF. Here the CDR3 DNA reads TGTGCCAGCAGTTACCGGGACGGATCCTACGAGCAGTACTTC.

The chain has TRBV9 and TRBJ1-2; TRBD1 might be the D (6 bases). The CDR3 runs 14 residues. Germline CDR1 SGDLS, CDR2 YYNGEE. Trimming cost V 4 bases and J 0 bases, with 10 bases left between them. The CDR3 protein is CASSKGDPNYGYTF. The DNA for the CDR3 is TGTGCCAGCAGCAAGGGGGACCCTAACTATGGCTACACCTTC. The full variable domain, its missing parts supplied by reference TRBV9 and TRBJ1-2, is DSGVTQTPKHLITATGQRVTLRCSPRSGDLSVYWYQQSLDQGLQFLIQYYNGEERAKGNILERFSAQQFPDLHSELNLSSLELGDSALYFCASSKGDPNYGYTFGSGTRLTVV.

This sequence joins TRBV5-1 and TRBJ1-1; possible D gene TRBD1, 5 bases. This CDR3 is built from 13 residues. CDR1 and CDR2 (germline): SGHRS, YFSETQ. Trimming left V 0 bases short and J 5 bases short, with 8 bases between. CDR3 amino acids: CASSLDGGTEAFF. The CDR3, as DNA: TGCGCCAGCAGCTTGGATGGGGGAACTGAAGCTTTCTTT. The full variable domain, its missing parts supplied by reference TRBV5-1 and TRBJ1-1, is KAGVTQTPRYLIKTRGQQVTLSCSPISGHRSVSWYQQTPGQGLQFLFEYFSETQRNKGNFPGRFSGRQFSNSRSEMNVSTLELGDSALYLCASSLDGGTEAFFGQGTRLTVV.

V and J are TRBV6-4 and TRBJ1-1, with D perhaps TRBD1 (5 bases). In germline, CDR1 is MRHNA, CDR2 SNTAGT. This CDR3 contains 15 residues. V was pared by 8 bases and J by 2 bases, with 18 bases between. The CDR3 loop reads CASVRSGTRNTEAFF. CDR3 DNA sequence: TGTGCCAGCGTTAGGTCCGGGACCCGAAACACTGAAGCTTTCTTT.

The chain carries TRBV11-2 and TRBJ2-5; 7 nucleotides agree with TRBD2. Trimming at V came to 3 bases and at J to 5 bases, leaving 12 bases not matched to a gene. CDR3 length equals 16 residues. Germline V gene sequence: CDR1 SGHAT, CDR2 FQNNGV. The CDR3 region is CASSLSSRTSMETQYF. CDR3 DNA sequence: TGTGCCAGCAGCTTGAGCAGCAGGACTAGTATGGAGACCCAGTACTTC.

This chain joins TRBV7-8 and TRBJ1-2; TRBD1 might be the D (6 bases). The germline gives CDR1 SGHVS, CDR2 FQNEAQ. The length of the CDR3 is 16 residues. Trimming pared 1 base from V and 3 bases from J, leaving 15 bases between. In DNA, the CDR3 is TGTGCCAGCAGCTTAGTAGGGGGGGCAGGAGACTATGGCTACACCTTC. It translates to CASSLVGGAGDYGYTF.

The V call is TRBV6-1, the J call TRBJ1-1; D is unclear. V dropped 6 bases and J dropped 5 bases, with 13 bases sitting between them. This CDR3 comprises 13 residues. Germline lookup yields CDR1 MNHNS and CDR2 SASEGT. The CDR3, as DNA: TGTGCCAGCAGCCCCGCCGGAGGGACTGAAGCTTTCTTT. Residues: CASSPAGGTEAFF.

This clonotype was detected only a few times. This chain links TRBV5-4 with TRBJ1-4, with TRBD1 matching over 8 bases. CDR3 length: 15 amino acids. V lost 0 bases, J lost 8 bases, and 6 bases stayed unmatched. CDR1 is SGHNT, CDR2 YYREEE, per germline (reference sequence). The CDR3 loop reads CASSLERTGNEKLFF. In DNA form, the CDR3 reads TGTGCCAGCAGCTTGGAACGGACAGGGAACGAAAAACTGTTTTTT.

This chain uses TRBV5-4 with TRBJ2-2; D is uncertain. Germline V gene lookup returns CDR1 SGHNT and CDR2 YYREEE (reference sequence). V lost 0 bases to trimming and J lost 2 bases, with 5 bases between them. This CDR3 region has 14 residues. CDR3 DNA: TGTGCCAGCAGCTTGGCGACAAACACCGGGGAGCTGTTTTTT. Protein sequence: CASSLATNTGELFF.

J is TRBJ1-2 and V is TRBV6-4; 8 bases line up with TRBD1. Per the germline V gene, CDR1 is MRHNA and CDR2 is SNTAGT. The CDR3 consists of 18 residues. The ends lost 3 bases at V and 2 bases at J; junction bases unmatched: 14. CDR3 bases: TGTGCCAGCAGTGAACCCCTACCGGGACAGGCTGCGAACTATGGCTACACCTTC. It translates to CASSEPLPGQAANYGYTF.

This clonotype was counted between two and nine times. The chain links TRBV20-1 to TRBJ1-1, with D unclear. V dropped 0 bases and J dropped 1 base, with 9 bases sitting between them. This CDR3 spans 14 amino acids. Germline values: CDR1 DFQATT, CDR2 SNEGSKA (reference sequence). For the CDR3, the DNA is TGCAGTGCTAGAGATCCGGGTCAGAACACTGAAGCTTTCTTT. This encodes CSARDPGQNTEAFF.

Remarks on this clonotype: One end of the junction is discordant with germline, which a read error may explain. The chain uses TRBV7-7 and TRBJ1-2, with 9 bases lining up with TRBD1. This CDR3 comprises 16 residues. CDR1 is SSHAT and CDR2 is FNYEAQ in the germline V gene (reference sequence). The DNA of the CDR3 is TGTGCTAGCAGCTTACTACAGGGGGCCGTGTACTATGGCTACACCTTC. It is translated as CASSLLQGAVYYGYTF.

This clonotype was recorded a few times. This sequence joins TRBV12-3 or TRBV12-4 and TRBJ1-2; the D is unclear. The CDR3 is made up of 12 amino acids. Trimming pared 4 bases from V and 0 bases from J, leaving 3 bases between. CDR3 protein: CASSYTNYGYTF. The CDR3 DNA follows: TGTGCCAGCAGTTACACTAACTATGGCTACACCTTC.

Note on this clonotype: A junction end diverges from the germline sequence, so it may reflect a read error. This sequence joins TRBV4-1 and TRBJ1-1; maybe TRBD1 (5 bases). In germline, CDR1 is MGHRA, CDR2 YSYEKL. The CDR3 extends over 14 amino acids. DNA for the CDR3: TGCGCCGGCAGCCAAGAACGAGACAGCCTTGAAGCTTTCTTT. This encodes CAGSQERDSLEAFF.

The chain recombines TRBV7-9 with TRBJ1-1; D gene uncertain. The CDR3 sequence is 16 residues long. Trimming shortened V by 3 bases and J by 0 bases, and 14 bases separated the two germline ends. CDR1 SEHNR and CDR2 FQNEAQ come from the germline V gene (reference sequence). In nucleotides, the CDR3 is TGTGCCAGCAGCTTCATTACTGGGAGCCTGAACACTGAAGCTTTCTTT. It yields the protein CASSFITGSLNTEAFF.

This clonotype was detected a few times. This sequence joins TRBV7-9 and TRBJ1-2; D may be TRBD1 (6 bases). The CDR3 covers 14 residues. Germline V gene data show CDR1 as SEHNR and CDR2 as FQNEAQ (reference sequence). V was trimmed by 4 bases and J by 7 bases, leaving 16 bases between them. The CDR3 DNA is TGTGCCAGCAGCTCATTACAGGGAAGAGGTGGCTACACCTTC. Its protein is CASSSLQGRGGYTF.

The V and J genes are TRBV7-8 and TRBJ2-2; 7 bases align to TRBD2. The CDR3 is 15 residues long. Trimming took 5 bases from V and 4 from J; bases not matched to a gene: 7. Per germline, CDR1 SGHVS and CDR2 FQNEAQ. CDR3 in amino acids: CASSQLASVTGELFF. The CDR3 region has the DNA TGTGCCAGCAGCCAACTAGCGTCTGTCACCGGGGAGCTGTTTTTT.

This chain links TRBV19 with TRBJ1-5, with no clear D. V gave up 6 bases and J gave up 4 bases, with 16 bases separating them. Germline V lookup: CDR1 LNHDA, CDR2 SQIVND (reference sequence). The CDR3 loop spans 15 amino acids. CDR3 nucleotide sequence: TGTGCCAGTAGGGGCCTCCGGGCCCTAAATCAGCCCCAGCATTTT. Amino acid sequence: CASRGLRALNQPQHF.

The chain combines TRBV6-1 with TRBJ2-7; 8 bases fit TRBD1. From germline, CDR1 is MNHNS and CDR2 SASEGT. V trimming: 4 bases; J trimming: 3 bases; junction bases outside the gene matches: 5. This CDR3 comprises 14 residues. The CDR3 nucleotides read TGTGCCAGCAGTGTCCAGGGGGCGAACTACGAGCAGTACTTC. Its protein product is CASSVQGANYEQYF.

CDR3: CASSRDREDTIYF. DNA for the CDR3: TGTGCCAGCAGCCGGGACAGGGAGGACACCATATATTTT. J is TRBJ1-3 and V is TRBV7-2; TRBD1 agrees at 9 bases. Germline V lookup: CDR1 SGHTA, CDR2 FQGNSA. The CDR3 spans 13 residues. The trim removed 5 bases at V and 8 bases at J, leaving 4 bases unmatched.

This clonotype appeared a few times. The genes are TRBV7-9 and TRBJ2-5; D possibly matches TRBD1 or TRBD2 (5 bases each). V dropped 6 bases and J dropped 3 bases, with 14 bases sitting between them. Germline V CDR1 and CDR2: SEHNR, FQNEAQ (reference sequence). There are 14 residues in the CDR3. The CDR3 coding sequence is TGTGCCAGCAGGGGACGGGGTAGGAAAGAGACCCAGTACTTC. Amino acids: CASRGRGRKETQYF.